This is a list of T cell receptor beta chains from one sample in a study of blood T cells in healthy people across ages. Each CDR3 protein is one row after TCRdb ran MiXCR on the 5' RACE reads. The sample has about 1.8 million distinct CDR3 sequences; roughly 49% are singletons. Sequenced input: blood. These receptors came from a woman aged 40 to 50 in good health. Each CDR3 is given with its conserved first and last residue. The D gene is left open where the match is weak. Not all rows give a size; the values are once, few, many and, for expanded clones, a class.

clone size | J gene | V gene | D gene | CDR3 DNA | CDR3 protein
NA | TRBJ2-1 | TRBV5-1 | TRBD2 | TGCGCCAGCAGCTTGGGAGGGACTATACAGTTCTTC | CASSLGGTIQFF
NA | TRBJ2-5 | TRBV3-1 | TRBD2 | TGTGCCAGCAGCCAAGACGGGAGCGGGGGCGCCAGACCTTACGAGACCCAGTACTTC | CASSQDGSGGARPYETQYF
few | TRBJ2-6 | TRBV6-1 | TRBD1 | TGTGCCAGCAGGAACCGACACGGACAGGCCTCTGGGGCCAACGTCCTGACTTTC | CASRNRHGQASGANVLTF
NA | TRBJ2-1 | TRBV24-1 | TRBD1 | TGTGCCAGGGGCCGGGACAGGCAGGGTTACAATGAGCAGTTCTTC | CARGRDRQGYNEQFF
NA | TRBJ2-1 | TRBV5-1 | TRBD2 | TGCGCCAGCAGCTGGGGGACTAACCTTTACAATGAGCAGTTCTTC | CASSWGTNLYNEQFF
few | TRBJ2-5 | TRBV12-3/TRBV12-4 | TRBD2 | TGTGCCAGCAGTCCACTAGCGGGGGGGCCGGAGACCCAGTACTTC | CASSPLAGGPETQYF
NA | TRBJ2-3 | TRBV4-1 | TRBD2 | TGCGCCAGCAGCCGCCCTCCGGGCGCGGGAGGGTTCACAGATACGCAGTATTTT | CASSRPPGAGGFTDTQYF
NA | TRBJ2-1 | TRBV24-1 | TRBD1 | TGTGCCACCAGTGATTTGGGGACAGGGTTAATAAATGAGCAGTTCTTC | CATSDLGTGLINEQFF
many | TRBJ2-3 | TRBV5-1 | TRBD2 | TGCGCCAGCCGCCGGACTAGCGGGCCATACACAGATACGCAGTATTTT | CASRRTSGPYTDTQYF
few | TRBJ1-2 | TRBV9 | NA | TGTGCCAGCAGCGTAGAAGCAGGGTCTGCTAACTATGGCTACACCTTC | CASSVEAGSANYGYTF
few | TRBJ2-6 | TRBV28 | NA | TGTGCCAGCAGTCGTGGGACCGTTGCGGCCAACGTCCTGACTTTC | CASSRGTVAANVLTF
NA | TRBJ1-6 | TRBV5-1 | TRBD1 | TGCGCCAGCAGCTTGATATCGGGACAGGGGAATTCACCCCTCCACTTT | CASSLISGQGNSPLHF
NA | TRBJ2-1 | TRBV27 | TRBD1 | TGTGCCAGCAGCTTTGACCCGGACAGGGTTTTTAAGGGGAATGAGCAGTTCTTC | CASSFDPDRVFKGNEQFF
few | TRBJ2-5 | TRBV7-3 | TRBD1 | TGTGCCAGCAGCGTTACAGGGGAAGAGACCCAGTACTTC | CASSVTGEETQYF
NA | TRBJ2-5 | TRBV6-5 | NA | TGTGCCAGCAAGAGGCAATCTGTTCAAGAGACCCAGTACTTC | CASKRQSVQETQYF
NA | TRBJ2-5 | TRBV27 | TRBD2 | TGTGCCAGCAGTGCGGCCGCTAGCGGGGGAATGGAGACCCAGTACTTC | CASSAAASGGMETQYF
NA | TRBJ1-2 | TRBV6-5 | TRBD1 | TGTGCCAGCAGCGCCATGACAGGGCTGGTTGGCTACACCTTC | CASSAMTGLVGYTF
NA | TRBJ2-1 | TRBV10-3 | NA | TGTGCCATCAGAGGGCTTTGGGCCGGTCTACACAATGAGCAGTTCTTC | CAIRGLWAGLHNEQFF
few | TRBJ1-2 | TRBV6-1 | NA | TGTGCCAGCAGTGTGGGGGCGGACTATGGCTACACCTTC | CASSVGADYGYTF
NA | TRBJ2-2 | TRBV15 | NA | TGTGCCACCAGCAGAGATATCCGTCTAGCCGGGGAGCTGTTTTTT | CATSRDIRLAGELFF
few | TRBJ2-7 | TRBV28 | TRBD1 | TGTGCCAGCAGCCGGCTCGGGACAGGGGGATACGAGCAGTACTTC | CASSRLGTGGYEQYF
NA | TRBJ2-3 | TRBV15 | TRBD1 | TGTGCCACCAGCAGACGCCGGACAGGGGGGAGAGGGTATTTT | CATSRRRTGGRGYF
NA | TRBJ2-7 | TRBV5-1 | NA | TGCGCCAGCAGCTTCACAGCGGGCAGCTCCTACAATGAGCAGTACTTC | CASSFTAGSSYNEQYF
NA | TRBJ2-5 | TRBV4-3 | TRBD1 | TGCGCCAGCAGCCAGTGGACAGGGGGCGGGGAGCAGTACTTC | CASSQWTGGGEQYF
few | TRBJ2-1 | TRBV4-1 | TRBD2 | TGCGCCAGCAGCCAAGATCTTGGGGGACTAGCGGGGTACAATGAGCAGTTCTTC | CASSQDLGGLAGYNEQFF
NA | TRBJ2-1 | TRBV7-3 | TRBD1 | TGTGCCAGCAGCTTATATGTAGAACAGGGGTCCTACAATGAGCAGTTCTTC | CASSLYVEQGSYNEQFF
NA | TRBJ2-3 | TRBV5-6 | TRBD2 | TGTGCCAGCAGCTTGTCCGGGCGGGGGGTCTTAGATACGCAGTATTTT | CASSLSGRGVLDTQYF
many | TRBJ2-5 | TRBV20-1 | NA | TGCAGTGCTAGAGAGGCAGAAAGGAGAATCCAAGAGACCCAGTACTTC | CSAREAERRIQETQYF
few | TRBJ2-3 | TRBV27 | TRBD1 | TGTGCCAGCAGTTCGGGACAGGGCGTTTGGAAGCAGTATTTT | CASSSGQGVWKQYF